This TCR beta chain came from a study of breast tumors, draining lymph nodes, adjacent tissues. TCRdb re-analysed the multiplex PCR reads in MiXCR, keeping a single row per CDR3 protein. This sample has more than 30,000 distinct CDR3 sequences, with 63% found just once. The V end lost 8 bases, the J end lost 0 bases, and 11 bases lay between the germline ends. CDR1 SQVTM and CDR2 ANQGSEA come from the germline V gene. The length of the CDR3 is 13 residues. To note about this clonotype: What it binds is unknown.

General study findings and limits: That most tumor T cells come from lymph nodes remained unproven. Data fit most tumor T cells coming from lymph node, expanding in tumor. Tumors had less TCR diversity than lymph nodes, more than nontumor tissue.

The source is a female donor with breast cancer. Some clones in this sample may be carry-over from other donors' samples. Sequencing was done on a sample of breast tumor tissue. The gene calls are TRBV29-1 and TRBJ1-3, with D possibly TRBD1 on 5 matching bases. DNA for the CDR3: TGCAGCCTCAGGGCCCGCTCTGGAAACACCATATATTTT. Protein product: CSLRARSGNTIYF.